This TCR beta chain was sequenced during a study of blood T cell repertoires in COVID-19. The wider study: Collection of acute and convalescent COVID-19 samples took place in the United States, Italy and Spain. PBMCs, B-cell-depleted T cells, or T cells provided the cDNA or gDNA that made up the material.

This CDR3 region has 15 residues. Germline-derived CDR1 and CDR2 are SGHAT and FQNNGV. The trim removed 3 bases at V and 2 bases at J, leaving 0 bases unmatched. Original processing notes: Reference gene primer amplification gave estimated nucleated cell counts. The protocol was immunoSEQ multiplex PCR, while the TCRdb copy is restricted to in-frame clones and leaves out a portion. The V and J calls and clone size were taken over from that table, and D and trimming were inferred from the DNA. Seen here are approximately 90,000 clones, roughly 87% observed once, and the top ten hold about 8.1%. Material: peripheral blood. This TCR derives from a man between 45 and 60 years old with acute or convalescent COVID-19. The chain has TRBV11-2 and TRBJ2-5; 13 bases map to TRBD2. As DNA, the CDR3 is TGTGCCAGCAGCTTGGGACTAGCGGGACAAGAGACCCAGTACTTC. Translated, it gives CASSLGLAGQETQYF.